The entry below describes one T cell receptor (beta chain). Its specificity is unknown. One entry per CDR3 protein, called by TCRdb with MiXCR from the RT-PCR reads. The repertoire holds 700,000 to 800,000 distinct CDR3 sequences, approximately 17% seen once, with 11% in the top ten. Germline lookup yields CDR1 SGHRS and CDR2 YFSETQ. The CDR3 consists of 16 residues. Trimming removed 0 bases from V and 8 bases from J; junction bases left unmatched: 8. The record originates from a study of response to subunit inactivated influenza vaccine. Study conclusions and caveats: Every seasonal influenza vaccination brings in few new T cells, the authors suggested.

This sequence originates from a man aged 50 or older who received an inactivated influenza vaccine. This rearrangement joins TRBV5-1 to TRBJ2-4, with TRBD2 identical over 10 bases. Sequences were derived from PBMCs from blood, sampled roughly 5 days after vaccination. The CDR3 sequence is CASSLAVSSGSYIQYF. The CDR3 bases are TGCGCCAGCAGCTTGGCCGTATCTAGCGGGAGCTACATTCAGTACTTC.